This entry lists 14 T cell receptor beta chains sequenced from one sample in a study of monozygotic twins with inflammatory bowel disease (dated by TCRdb to the late 2010s). Library method: 5' RACE. Instrument used: Illumina HiSeq 2500. TCRdb reprocessed the reads, reporting each CDR3 protein sequence once and no DNA. The sample has around 450,000 distinct CDR3 sequences on record. Of the sample, about 2.3% falls within the top ten clones. Material for sequencing was blood. The receptors were gathered from a human donor with ulcerative colitis or Crohn's disease, or a healthy co-twin of an affected twin (not recorded which).

The rearrangement uses TRBV7-2 and TRBJ2-1; the D call of TRBD2 rests on TCRdb alone, since no DNA is present to check it. The CDR3 contains 16 residues. In germline, CDR1 is SGHTA, CDR2 FQGNSA. CDR3 in amino acids: CASSSRTSHSYNEQFF.

The rearrangement links TRBV20-1 to TRBJ1-5; absent DNA, TCRdb's TRBD1 call cannot be checked. Germline V gives CDR1 DFQATT, CDR2 SNEGSKA (reference sequence). The CDR3 spans 13 residues. CDR3 region: CSAGTGDSQPQHF.

V is TRBV12-3 or TRBV12-4 and J is TRBJ2-2; TCRdb reports TRBD2, a call that lacks DNA to check it against. This CDR3 contains 16 residues. The CDR3 is CASSFGAGPSTGELFF.

J is TRBJ1-4 and V is TRBV7-6. Per the germline V gene, CDR1 is SGHVS and CDR2 is FNYEAQ. There are 13 residues in the CDR3. This CDR3 is CASSLWYNEKLFF.

The chain employs TRBV7-2 and TRBJ1-4; TCRdb's D call, TRBD1, is unchecked because there is no DNA. The length of the CDR3 is 16 residues. The germline CDR1 and CDR2 sequences are SGHTA and FQGNSA. CDR3 residues: CASSFRQAATNEKLFF.

This chain links TRBV7-2 with TRBJ1-5; checking the TCRdb D call of TRBD1 is not possible without DNA. Germline CDR1 reads SGHTA; CDR2 reads FQGNSA. This CDR3 is 15 amino acids long. This CDR3 reads CASSPQGLGNQPQHF.

The chain combines TRBV7-6 with TRBJ2-2; absent DNA, TCRdb's TRBD1 call cannot be checked. This CDR3 contains 16 residues. CDR1 and CDR2 (germline): SGHVS, FNYEAQ. This chain's CDR3 is CASSLAGQGVSGELFF.

This chain uses TRBV20-1 with TRBJ1-2; the TCRdb D gene call, TRBD1, has no DNA to confirm it. The germline CDR1 and CDR2 sequences are DFQATT and SNEGSKA (reference sequence). The CDR3 contains 15 residues. CDR3 residues: CSARSSGRGLDGYTF.

The rearrangement links TRBV5-1 to TRBJ1-2. The CDR3 sequence is 14 residues long. The germline V gene has CDR1 SGHRS and CDR2 YFSETQ. The CDR3 sequence is CASRPSLGVYGYTF.

This rearrangement joins TRBV6-2 or TRBV6-3 to TRBJ1-2. There are 12 residues in the CDR3. Germline CDR1 reads MNHEY; CDR2 reads SVGEGT. The CDR3 spells CASSYRRDGYTF.

The genes are TRBV23-1 and TRBJ2-7; TCRdb calls TRBD1, which cannot be checked without DNA. TRBV23-1 is an ORF for which the function is uncertain. The CDR3 consists of 17 residues. The CDR3 loop reads CASSPIVFRDRSYEQYF.

The rearrangement uses TRBV29-1 and TRBJ2-1; there is no DNA to check the TCRdb D call of TRBD2. In germline, CDR1 is SQVTM, CDR2 ANQGSEA. The CDR3 is 11 amino acids. The CDR3: CSAPLDIEQFF.

The chain employs TRBV27 and TRBJ2-1; TCRdb names TRBD2, which stays unverified in the absence of DNA. The CDR3 spans 16 residues. The germline gives CDR1 MNHEY, CDR2 SMNVEV (reference sequence). CDR3: CASSPGLARSYNEQFF.

This chain joins TRBV4-1 and TRBJ2-1; as DNA is missing, the TRBD2 call by TCRdb cannot be tested. Germline CDR1 is MGHRA and CDR2 is YSYEKL. The CDR3 totals 15 residues. The CDR3 protein is CASSQGEGWRNEQFF.